A single sample is the source of the 26 T cell receptor beta chains below, sequenced in a study of control samples from healthy donors and cancer patients. Sequenced by immunoSEQ multiplex PCR; TCRdb stores in-frame clones only, minus some. The sample lists 170,000 or so clones, roughly 92% occurring once. Specimen: blood. These receptors all come from a man under 40 in good health.

The V and J genes are TRBV7-2 and TRBJ2-3; D remains ambiguous. Trimming took 3 bases from V and 2 from J, leaving 6 bases between them. CDR3 size: 13 residues. Germline V gives CDR1 SGHTA, CDR2 FQGNSA. CDR3 bases: TGTGCCAGCAGCTTCGTTACCACAGATACGCAGTATTTT. It specifies CASSFVTTDTQYF.

This sequence joins TRBV28 and TRBJ1-2; D possibly corresponds to TRBD1 (6 bases). The CDR3 consists of 14 residues. The germline CDR1 and CDR2 sequences are MDHEN and SYDVKM. V was cut by 8 bases and J by 0 bases, with 13 bases left in between. CDR3 nucleotides: TGTGCCAGCTCTGGACAGAGCGCTAACTATGGCTACACCTTC. Translated: CASSGQSANYGYTF.

A single count supports this clone. V is TRBV3-1 (or the pseudogene TRBV3-2) and J is TRBJ1-4; 7 bases fit TRBD1. Unmatched junction bases numbered 5, after V lost 2 bases and J lost 5 bases. This CDR3 region has 15 residues. Germline assignment: CDR1 LGHDT and CDR2 YNNKEL (reference sequence). The CDR3 spells CASSQQTGWNEKLFF. DNA for the CDR3: TGTGCCAGCAGCCAACAGACAGGGTGGAATGAAAAACTGTTTTTT.

The rearrangement uses TRBV10-3 and TRBJ2-3; D gene unclear. V dropped 2 bases and J dropped 2 bases, with 8 bases sitting between them. Germline values: CDR1 ENHRY, CDR2 SYGVKD. The CDR3 extends over 14 amino acids. In DNA, the CDR3 is TGTGCCATCAGTGAGGCGGCGGACACAGATACGCAGTATTTT. Its translation is CAISEAADTDTQYF.

This chain links TRBV27 with TRBJ2-6; D gene uncertain. CDR1 is MNHEY and CDR2 is SMNVEV in the germline V gene (reference sequence). The CDR3 contains 13 residues. Trimming shortened V by 6 bases and J by 0 bases, and 3 bases separated the two germline ends. The CDR3 DNA sequence: TGTGCCAGCAGCAGCTCTGGGGCCAACGTCCTGACTTTC. Translated: CASSSSGANVLTF. The full variable domain, its missing parts supplied by reference TRBV27 and TRBJ2-6, is EAQVTQNPRYLITVTGKKLTVTCSQNMNHEYMSWYRQDPGLGLRQIYYSMNVEVTDKGDVPEGYKVSRKEKRNFPLILESPSPNQTSLYFCASSSSGANVLTFGAGSRLTVL.

A note on this clone: A read error may produce the germline difference seen at one junction end. The rearrangement joins TRBV11-2 to TRBJ2-3, with a weak D call TRBD2 (5 bases). The CDR3 covers 15 residues. Germline loops: CDR1 SGHAT, CDR2 FQNNGV. CDR3 sequence reads: CASSLELLPGDTQYF. CDR3 coding DNA: TGTGCCAGCAGCCTAGAGTTGCTCCCGGGGGATACGCAGTATTTT.

The V call is TRBV15, the J call TRBJ1-3; possible D gene TRBD1, 6 bases. Germline values: CDR1 LNHNV, CDR2 YYDKDF (reference sequence). The CDR3 has 18 amino acids. V lost 1 base and J 0 bases, leaving 16 bases between the germline ends. The chain's CDR3 is CATSRVISGGASGNTIYF. The CDR3 nucleotides read TGTGCCACCAGCAGAGTCATATCGGGGGGGGCCTCTGGAAACACCATATATTTT.

V is TRBV7-2 and J is TRBJ2-7; D tentatively reads TRBD1 or TRBD2 (5 bases each). From germline, CDR1 is SGHTA and CDR2 FQGNSA. There are 13 residues in the CDR3. Deletions cut 5 bases from V and 6 bases from J, with 14 bases between. CDR3 bases: TGTGCCAGCAGCGCACCCGGGGCCCTCGAGCAGTACTTC. It is translated as CASSAPGALEQYF.

This sequence joins TRBV4-2 and TRBJ1-2; D unresolved. V shed 0 bases and J shed 3 bases, with 11 bases lying between them. There are 15 residues in the CDR3. The germline V gene encodes CDR1 LGHNA and CDR2 YNFKEQ. CDR3 loop: CASSQDRQAHYGYTF. As DNA, the CDR3 is TGTGCCAGCAGCCAAGATCGGCAGGCCCACTATGGCTACACCTTC.

The gene calls are TRBV5-1 and TRBJ1-1; D is uncertain. Germline loops: CDR1 SGHRS, CDR2 YFSETQ. Trimming pared 3 bases from V and 1 base from J, leaving 10 bases between. The length of the CDR3 is 14 residues. CDR3 DNA: TGCGCCAGCAGCTCGTTAAACGGGAACACTGAAGCTTTCTTT. Its translation: CASSSLNGNTEAFF.

The chain couples TRBV7-8 to TRBJ2-2, with 9 bases aligning to TRBD1. The CDR3 spans 15 residues. CDR1 is SGHVS and CDR2 is FQNEAQ in the germline V gene. V was clipped by 6 bases and J by 4 bases; unmatched bases: 6. CDR3 coding DNA: TGTGCCAGCAGATTACAGGGGGCTCTCACCGGGGAGCTGTTTTTT. Residues: CASRLQGALTGELFF.

The V call is TRBV5-1, the J call TRBJ1-2; 9 nucleotides agree with TRBD1. The germline V gene has CDR1 SGHRS and CDR2 YFSETQ. J gave up 10 bases and V 4 bases, and 11 bases lay outside the gene matches. The CDR3 has 14 residues. CDR3: CASSTTGTGRAYTF. CDR3 coding DNA: TGCGCCAGCAGCACAACCGGGACAGGGAGAGCCTACACCTTC.

The rearrangement links TRBV7-2 to TRBJ1-6, with D maybe TRBD1 (6 bases). Deletions cut 1 base from V and 10 bases from J, with 20 bases between. The CDR3 contains 17 residues. Germline V gene sequence: CDR1 SGHTA, CDR2 FQGNSA. The CDR3: CASSLVPMTLGGSPLHF. The CDR3 bases are TGTGCCAGCAGCTTAGTTCCCATGACTTTAGGGGGATCACCCCTCCACTTT.

The J gene is TRBJ2-2, the V gene TRBV10-1; no firm D call. The CDR3 is made up of 12 amino acids. From germline, CDR1 is WNHNN and CDR2 SYGVQD (reference sequence). Trimming cost V 4 bases and J 4 bases, with 4 bases left between them. The CDR3 region has the DNA TGCGCCAGCAGTGTCGGCACCGGGGAGCTGTTTTTT. Amino acid sequence: CASSVGTGELFF.

This chain joins TRBV14 and TRBJ1-6; D is possibly TRBD1 (6 bases). Germline V gives CDR1 SGHDN, CDR2 FVKESK. The CDR3 length is 15 residues. Trimming removed 2 bases from V and 12 bases from J, with 17 bases in between. CDR3 protein: CASSQFPGALGPLHF. The CDR3 DNA is TGTGCCAGCAGCCAATTTCCGGGGGCGTTGGGACCCCTCCACTTT.

This clone was observed once. V and J are TRBV19 and TRBJ1-5; 9 positions match TRBD1. With 2 bases clipped from V and 0 bases from J, the junction kept 2 bases outside the gene matches. From germline, CDR1 is LNHDA and CDR2 SQIVND (reference sequence). CDR3 length: 16 amino acids. DNA of the CDR3: TGTGCCAGTAGTATAACGGACAGGGGTAGCAATCAGCCCCAGCATTTT. Protein sequence: CASSITDRGSNQPQHF.

The chain has TRBV21-1 and TRBJ1-5. TRBV21-1 is tagged as a pseudogene. The CDR3 is 18 residues long. DNA for the CDR3: TGTGCCAGCAGCAAAGAGGCCGGGCGGGCAGGGTTCGTTCAGCCCCAGCATTTT. Its translation is CASSKEAGRAGFVQPQHF.

A few counts support this clone. The chain recombines TRBV7-7 with TRBJ2-3, with TRBD2 matching over 13 bases. The V and J ends lost 5 bases and 8 bases, in that order; junction bases with no gene match: 10. CDR1 SSHAT and CDR2 FNYEAQ come from the germline V gene (reference sequence). The CDR3 contains 16 residues. The CDR3 protein is CASSQTSGGAEATQYF. The CDR3, as DNA: TGTGCCAGCAGCCAAACTAGCGGGGGGGCCGAGGCTACGCAGTATTTT.

The CDR3 sequence: CASSLGPRGSGNTIYF. The CDR3, as DNA: TGTGCCAGCAGCTTGGGGCCGAGGGGGTCTGGAAACACCATATATTTT. The V and J genes are TRBV7-9 and TRBJ1-3; possibly TRBD1 for D (6 bases). This CDR3 region has 16 residues. Germline lookup yields CDR1 SEHNR and CDR2 FQNEAQ (reference sequence). V was pared by 3 bases and J by 1 base, with 13 bases between.

The chain recombines TRBV15 with TRBJ1-2, with D unresolved. With 1 base removed from V and 8 bases from J, the gap between germline ends came to 20 bases. The CDR3 totals 16 residues. CDR1 is LNHNV and CDR2 is YYDKDF in the germline V gene (reference sequence). CDR3 region: CATSRVILRAGEGYTF. DNA for the CDR3: TGTGCCACCAGCAGAGTTATTCTGAGGGCAGGCGAGGGCTACACCTTC. Using reference TRBV15 and TRBJ1-2 for the parts outside the CDR3, the full variable domain is DAMVIQNPRYQVTQFGKPVTLSCSQTLNHNVMYWYQQKSSQAPKLLFHYYDKDFNNEADTPDNFQSRRPNTSFCFLDIRSPGLGDTAMYLCATSRVILRAGEGYTFGSGTRLTVV.

This clone was detected once. CDR3 bases: TGTGCCAGCAGCGTTGCCGGGGCAGGGGGCCGTACTGAAGCTTTCTTT. Protein: CASSVAGAGGRTEAFF. The rearrangement uses TRBV25-1 and TRBJ1-1, with 8 bases aligning to TRBD1. Germline V gives CDR1 MGHDK, CDR2 SYGVNS. With V trimmed by 6 bases and J by 5 bases, 14 bases remained unmatched. CDR3 size: 16 residues.

The table lists this clone with a count of one. Other nucleotide sequences in the sample specify the same CDR3. V is TRBV4-3 and J is TRBJ1-2, with 8 bases lining up with TRBD1. The CDR3 is 14 residues long. With V trimmed by 4 bases and J by 2 bases, 3 bases remained unmatched. From germline, CDR1 is LGHNA and CDR2 YSLEER. CDR3: CASSRGQGNYGYTF. Written as DNA, the CDR3 is TGCGCCAGCAGCCGAGGACAGGGAAACTATGGCTACACCTTC.

The J gene is TRBJ2-5, the V gene TRBV7-2; D ambiguous. Looked up from germline, CDR1 is SGHTA and CDR2 is FQGNSA. The V gene lost 5 bases and the J gene lost 12 bases, with 13 bases spanning the gap. The CDR3 is 11 amino acids. The CDR3 region is CASSLGSYEYF. The CDR3 DNA reads TGTGCCAGCAGCCTCGGAAGTTACGAGTACTTC.

The V gene is TRBV5-8, the J gene TRBJ2-7; D tentatively fits TRBD1 or TRBD2 (5 bases each). There are 17 residues in the CDR3. Deletions cut 2 bases from V and 2 bases from J, with 20 bases between. Germline V gene sequence: CDR1 SGHTS, CDR2 YDEGEE. CDR3 nucleotides: TGTGCCAGCAGCTTATATCGTCCGGGACCCTCGACCTACGAGCAGTACTTC. Its protein product is CASSLYRPGPSTYEQYF.

The sample holds one count of this clone. The chain is built from TRBV10-1 and TRBJ1-4; D unclear. Germline CDR1 WNHNN, CDR2 SYGVQD (reference sequence). The CDR3 spans 12 residues. V dropped 2 bases and J dropped 6 bases, with 4 bases sitting between them. CDR3 DNA: TGCGCCAGCAGTGAGAGAGATGAAAAACTGTTTTTT. Amino acid sequence: CASSERDEKLFF.

The J gene is TRBJ1-5, the V gene TRBV19, with D unclear. The CDR3 runs to 18 residues. V lost 11 bases, J lost 4 bases, and 30 bases lay in between. The germline V gene has CDR1 LNHDA and CDR2 SQIVND (reference sequence). The CDR3 region is CAPFKSRIFFIRNQPQHF. CDR3 bases: TGTGCCCCCTTCAAGTCCAGAATCTTCTTTATCAGGAATCAGCCCCAGCATTTT.